The 8 T cell receptor beta chains presented below share a single source sample, sequenced in a study of T-cell reconstitution after alpha-beta-depleted transplantation in children. Researchers prepared the TCRbeta library using unique molecular identifiers, the study reports. TCRdb itself ran the PCR reads through MiXCR, one entry per CDR3 protein. The data contain a few hundred thousand distinct CDR3 sequences, around 10% of them singletons. Sequenced here: PBMCs, sampled before TCRalphabeta/CD19-depleted stem cell transplant. These receptors were taken from a boy in the first two years of life with acute myeloid leukemia, due to receive a stem cell transplant.

This clonotype came up a few times. This chain uses TRBV11-2 with TRBJ2-2, with TRBD1 identical over 10 bases. The CDR3 consists of 18 residues. CDR1 and CDR2 from the germline V gene are SGHAT and FQNNGV. With 5 bases clipped from V and 4 bases from J, the junction kept 13 bases outside the gene matches. The CDR3 here is CASSVPDSGTGVTGELFF. CDR3 coding DNA: TGTGCCAGCAGCGTACCCGATAGCGGGACAGGGGTCACCGGGGAGCTGTTTTTT.

In its sample, this clonotype was seen a few times. The rearrangement links TRBV28 to TRBJ2-7, with D possibly being TRBD1 or TRBD2 (5 bases each). Trimming shortened V by 1 base and J by 5 bases, and 21 bases separated the two germline ends. The CDR3 covers 17 residues. Germline CDR1 MDHEN, CDR2 SYDVKM. DNA for the CDR3: TGTGCCAGCAGTTTATTCGGGGACGGCGCCCACGCCCACGAGCAGTACTTC. Translating it yields CASSLFGDGAHAHEQYF.

This clonotype has a count of ten or more. The chain is built from TRBV9 and TRBJ2-3; perhaps TRBD2 as D (6 bases). Trimming took 0 bases from V and 6 from J, leaving 11 bases between them. CDR3 length: 14 residues. CDR1 and CDR2 (germline): SGDLS, YYNGEE. Here the CDR3 DNA reads TGTGCCAGCAGCGTAGGTGCGGGGTCGGATACGCAGTATTTT. It specifies CASSVGAGSDTQYF. The variable domain in full, with the rest retrieved from reference TRBV9 and TRBJ2-3, is DSGVTQTPKHLITATGQRVTLRCSPRSGDLSVYWYQQSLDQGLQFLIQYYNGEERAKGNILERFSAQQFPDLHSELNLSSLELGDSALYFCASSVGAGSDTQYFGPGTRLTVL.

This clonotype was observed a few times. The chain has TRBV12-3 or TRBV12-4 and TRBJ1-3; 7 nucleotides match TRBD1. The CDR3 runs 20 residues. The ends lost 3 bases at V and 0 bases at J; junction bases unmatched: 17. The CDR3: CASSFWGYGTANHSGNTIYF. CDR3 coding DNA: TGTGCCAGCAGTTTCTGGGGCTACGGGACAGCTAATCACTCTGGAAACACCATATATTTT.

This chain joins TRBV7-2 and TRBJ2-1; D is ambiguous. The germline V gene encodes CDR1 SGHTA and CDR2 FQGNSA. V gave up 5 bases and J gave up 0 bases, with 11 bases separating them. CDR3 size: 15 residues. CDR3 sequence (DNA): TGTGCCAGCAGCGTAGGATGGAGCTCCTACAATGAGCAGTTCTTC. Translated, it gives CASSVGWSSYNEQFF.

This clonotype was seen at least ten times. V usage is TRBV7-2 and J usage is TRBJ2-7; no reliable D call. CDR3 length equals 12 residues. The germline V and J ends were trimmed by 0 bases and 4 bases, with 4 bases remaining between them. The germline V gene has CDR1 SGHTA and CDR2 FQGNSA. The CDR3 region is CASSLARYEQYF. The CDR3 region has the DNA TGTGCCAGCAGCTTAGCGCGGTACGAGCAGTACTTC.

This chain uses TRBV5-6 with TRBJ1-4, with TRBD1 identical over 7 bases. The V and J ends lost 0 bases and 7 bases, in that order; junction bases with no gene match: 3. The CDR3 is 14 residues long. Germline V gene data show CDR1 as SGHDT and CDR2 as YYEEEE. This chain's CDR3 is CASSLEGAGEKLFF. The DNA for the CDR3 is TGTGCCAGCAGCTTGGAGGGGGCGGGTGAAAAACTGTTTTTT.

Many counts were recorded for this clonotype. Here the CDR3 DNA reads TGTGCCACCAGTGATTTTCCCGACAGGGGTAAAGAGATTCAGTACTTC. This gives the protein CATSDFPDRGKEIQYF. The rearrangement uses TRBV24-1 and TRBJ2-5; 8 bases line up with TRBD1. This CDR3 is built from 16 residues. Germline lookup yields CDR1 KGHDR and CDR2 SFDVKD. V shed 1 base and J 11 bases; nucleotides not matched to a gene: 14.